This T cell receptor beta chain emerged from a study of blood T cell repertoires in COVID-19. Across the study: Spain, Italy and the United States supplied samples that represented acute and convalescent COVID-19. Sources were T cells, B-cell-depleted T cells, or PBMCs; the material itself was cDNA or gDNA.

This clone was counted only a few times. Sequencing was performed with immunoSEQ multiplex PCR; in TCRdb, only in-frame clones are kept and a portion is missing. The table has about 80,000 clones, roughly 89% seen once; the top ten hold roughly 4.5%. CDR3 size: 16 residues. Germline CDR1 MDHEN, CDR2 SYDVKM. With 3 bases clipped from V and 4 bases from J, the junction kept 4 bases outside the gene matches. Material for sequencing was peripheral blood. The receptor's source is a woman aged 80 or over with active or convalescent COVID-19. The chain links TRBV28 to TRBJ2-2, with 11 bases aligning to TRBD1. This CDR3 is CASSLIGTGGTGELFF. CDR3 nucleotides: TGTGCCAGCAGTTTGATTGGGACAGGGGGCACCGGGGAGCTGTTTTTT. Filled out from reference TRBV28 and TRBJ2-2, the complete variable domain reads DVKVTQSSRYLVKRTGEKVFLECVQDMDHENMFWYRQDPGLGLRLIYFSYDVKMKEKGDIPEGYSVSREKKERFSLILESASTNQTSMYLCASSLIGTGGTGELFFGEGSRLTVL.